The 23 T cell receptor beta chains listed next were all sequenced from one sample in a study of vaccination and CD4 T cells after COVID-19. These TCRs' antigens remain unknown. The Oncomine TCR Beta short-read assay sequenced DNA from cultured CD4+ T cells. MiXCR, applied by TCRdb to the PCR reads, yields one record per CDR3 protein. The repertoire holds more than 15,000 distinct CDR3 sequences, with 54% as singletons. The treatment here: 10-day PBMC culture with coronavirus spike peptide pools or control peptides (ViraFEST assay). Material: cultured CD4+ T cells from blood, obtained after SARS-CoV-2 vaccination. These TCRs come from a human donor with COVID-19.

In its sample, this clonotype was seen a few times. V is TRBV2 and J is TRBJ1-2; D is unclear. CDR1 and CDR2 (germline): SNHLY, FYNNEI. The CDR3 runs 13 residues. V was trimmed by 6 bases and J by 8 bases, leaving 16 bases between them. The CDR3 protein is CASRGDIGPGYTF. In nucleotides, the CDR3 is TGTGCCAGCAGGGGAGATATCGGACCCGGCTACACCTTC.

The chain employs TRBV5-8 and TRBJ1-2; D call uncertain. Germline values: CDR1 SGHTS, CDR2 YDEGEE. V was clipped by 0 bases and J by 3 bases, with 12 bases between them. The CDR3 is made up of 15 amino acids. The DNA for the CDR3 is TGTGCCAGCAGCTTGGAGTCGGGGAAGGACTATGGCTACACCTTC. It is translated as CASSLESGKDYGYTF.

Only one count was recorded for this clonotype. The chain has TRBV12-3 or TRBV12-4 and TRBJ1-2, with 8 bases matching TRBD1. The V segment lost 6 bases and the J segment 8 bases; nucleotides outside the gene matches: 8. The CDR3 contains 13 residues. The CDR3: CASSRTGWIGYTF. The CDR3 DNA reads as TGTGCCAGCAGCAGGACAGGGTGGATCGGCTACACCTTC.

The chain couples TRBV18 to TRBJ2-3, with D maybe TRBD1 (6 bases). The length of the CDR3 is 15 residues. The V and J ends lost 2 bases and 2 bases respectively, with 11 bases between them. Germline loops: CDR1 KGHSH, CDR2 LQKENI. This chain's CDR3 is CASSPGLGATDTQYF. CDR3 coding DNA: TGTGCCAGCTCACCAGGGTTGGGGGCCACAGATACGCAGTATTTT.

This clonotype was detected a few times. The V call is TRBV19, the J call TRBJ1-5, with D unresolved. This CDR3 is built from 14 residues. Trimming removed 6 bases from V and 4 bases from J, with 13 bases in between. Germline values: CDR1 LNHDA, CDR2 SQIVND (reference sequence). CDR3 in amino acids: CASRLPGINQPQHF. CDR3 in DNA: TGTGCCAGTAGGCTTCCGGGAATAAATCAGCCCCAGCATTTT.

The chain joins TRBV25-1 to TRBJ1-2; 7 nucleotides match TRBD1. The CDR3 covers 19 residues. From germline, CDR1 is MGHDK and CDR2 SYGVNS. The junction had 17 bases not matched to a gene; V was cut back by 1 base and J by 3 bases. CDR3 amino acids: CASSESIGGGQQTHYGYTF. CDR3 sequence (DNA): TGTGCCAGCAGTGAATCCATAGGGGGGGGACAGCAAACCCACTATGGCTACACCTTC.

V and J are TRBV19 and TRBJ1-1, with D maybe TRBD1 (5 bases). Germline V CDR1 and CDR2: LNHDA, SQIVND (reference sequence). The V and J ends lost 7 bases and 0 bases respectively, with 12 bases between them. The CDR3 extends over 14 amino acids. The CDR3 region has the DNA TGTGCCAGTACCCCGACAGAGATGAACACTGAAGCTTTCTTT. Its translation is CASTPTEMNTEAFF.

V and J are TRBV6-1 and TRBJ1-1; D is unclear. The germline V gene encodes CDR1 MNHNS and CDR2 SASEGT. The V end was cut by 6 bases, the J end by 4 bases, with 18 bases between. The CDR3 runs to 15 residues. CDR3 region: CASSQTWTASTEAFF. Here the CDR3 DNA reads TGTGCCAGCAGCCAAACCTGGACGGCAAGCACTGAAGCTTTCTTT.

The V and J genes are TRBV19 and TRBJ1-3; 9 nucleotides line up with TRBD1. This CDR3 is 14 amino acids long. J was trimmed by 0 bases and V by 10 bases; bases with no gene match: 4. Germline V gene data show CDR1 as LNHDA and CDR2 as SQIVND (reference sequence). Here the CDR3 DNA reads TGTGCCACGGGACAGGGAAGCTCTGGAAACACCATATATTTT. This gives the protein CATGQGSSGNTIYF.

The chain links TRBV9 to TRBJ2-5, with TRBD2 matching over 7 bases. In germline, CDR1 is SGDLS, CDR2 YYNGEE. The length of the CDR3 is 15 residues. V was pared by 0 bases and J by 1 base, with 3 bases of the junction left unmatched. CDR3 sequence (DNA): TGTGCCAGCAGCGTAGTGGCTAGCGGCCAAGAGACCCAGTACTTC. This codes for CASSVVASGQETQYF.

This clonotype occurred a few times. The rearrangement joins TRBV11-1 to TRBJ1-5; no clear D. Germline loops: CDR1 SGHAT, CDR2 FQDESV (reference sequence). V lost 3 bases to trimming and J lost 5 bases, with 8 bases between them. The CDR3 runs 13 residues. As DNA, the CDR3 is TGTGCCAGCAGCTTTGGGTCGGATCAGCCCCAGCATTTT. It yields the protein CASSFGSDQPQHF.

This clonotype was observed a single time. The chain employs TRBV9 and TRBJ1-1; D is unresolved. The CDR3 covers 16 residues. V was shortened by 0 bases and J by 0 bases, with 12 bases between the two germline ends. Germline V lookup: CDR1 SGDLS, CDR2 YYNGEE. As DNA, the CDR3 is TGTGCCAGCAGCGTAGGTCAGACCACTATGAACACTGAAGCTTTCTTT. Translating it yields CASSVGQTTMNTEAFF.

The chain has TRBV19 and TRBJ1-1, with D unresolved. V was trimmed by 1 base and J by 4 bases, leaving 10 bases between them. Germline CDR1 and CDR2: LNHDA and SQIVND (reference sequence). CDR3 length: 14 residues. In DNA form, the CDR3 reads TGTGCCAGTAGTATAGCAGGCGTAGTCACTGAAGCTTTCTTT. Residues: CASSIAGVVTEAFF.

CDR3 amino acids: CSASGWRGGNTGELFF. Written as DNA, the CDR3 is TGCAGTGCTAGCGGGTGGCGGGGGGGAAACACCGGGGAGCTGTTTTTT. The chain is built from TRBV20-1 and TRBJ2-2; 9 bases are shared with TRBD2. Trimming cost V 3 bases and J 2 bases; bases outside gene matches: 7. Germline V gene sequence: CDR1 DFQATT, CDR2 SNEGSKA (reference sequence). This CDR3 comprises 16 residues.

This clonotype is a singleton in its sample. V and J are TRBV12-3 or TRBV12-4 and TRBJ2-5, with 10 bases identical to TRBD2. V gave up 10 bases and J gave up 2 bases; unmatched junction bases: 4. The CDR3 spans 13 residues. The CDR3 DNA follows: TGTGCCACCAGCGGGGGGGCTCAAGAGACCCAGTACTTC. Residues: CATSGGAQETQYF.

Comment on this clonotype: The CDR3 end shows no conserved phenylalanine or tryptophan, and so a read error is likely. J is TRBJ1-6 and V is TRBV7-6, with D perhaps matching TRBD1 (6 bases). The CDR3 has 17 amino acids. Germline lookup yields CDR1 SGHVS and CDR2 FNYEAQ. Trimming cost V 3 bases and J 6 bases, with 18 bases left between them. The CDR3 DNA sequence: TGTGCCAGCAGCTTGAGGACAGTCAAAACCGTTAATTCACCCCTCCACTGT. Protein product: CASSLRTVKTVNSPLHC.

The table lists this clonotype with a few counts. The CDR3 protein is CASSSRANYGYTF. CDR3 sequence (DNA): TGTGCCAGCAGTTCCCGGGCGAACTATGGCTACACCTTC. The rearrangement joins TRBV6-5 to TRBJ1-2; no definite D call. The CDR3 has 13 residues. V lost 4 bases and J lost 2, with 8 bases in between. From germline, CDR1 is MNHEY and CDR2 SVGAGI.

This clonotype has just a few counts. The chain has TRBV30 and TRBJ1-2; TRBD1 agrees at 10 bases. V was clipped by 5 bases and J by 3 bases; unmatched bases: 12. Germline CDR1 reads GTSNPN; CDR2 reads SVGIG (reference sequence). This CDR3 has 16 amino acids. CDR3 protein: CAWGIVTGGWDYGYTF. CDR3 sequence (DNA): TGTGCCTGGGGGATTGTGACAGGGGGCTGGGACTATGGCTACACCTTC.

A few counts support this clonotype. V gene TRBV20-1 combines with J gene TRBJ1-5, with a tentative D call TRBD1 (5 bases). There are 14 residues in the CDR3. Germline loops: CDR1 DFQATT, CDR2 SNEGSKA (reference sequence). V was shortened by 3 bases and J by 0 bases, with 9 bases between the two germline ends. The CDR3 DNA is TGCAGTGCTAGGGGACCTAATAGCAATCAGCCCCAGCATTTT. It specifies CSARGPNSNQPQHF.

Only a few counts were recorded for this clonotype. The chain uses TRBV11-2 and TRBJ1-5, with D perhaps matching TRBD1 (6 bases). This CDR3 is built from 16 residues. CDR1 is SGHAT, CDR2 FQNNGV, per germline. V was trimmed by 5 bases and J by 0 bases, leaving 14 bases between them. CDR3: CASSPAQGISNQPQHF. CDR3 coding DNA: TGTGCCAGCAGCCCGGCGCAGGGGATTAGCAATCAGCCCCAGCATTTT.

This clonotype came up a few times. CDR3: CASSQEFKAEQFF. CDR3 DNA sequence: TGTGCCAGCAGCCAAGAGTTTAAGGCAGAGCAGTTCTTC. The rearrangement links TRBV4-2 to TRBJ2-1; D gene ambiguous. V was trimmed by 0 bases and J by 10 bases, leaving 10 bases between them. CDR1 is LGHNA and CDR2 is YNFKEQ in the germline V gene. There are 13 residues in the CDR3.

J is TRBJ2-3 and V is TRBV20-1; TRBD2 is a possible D gene (5 bases). The length of the CDR3 is 16 residues. V lost 6 bases and J lost 0, with 19 bases in between. Germline values: CDR1 DFQATT, CDR2 SNEGSKA (reference sequence). CDR3 amino acids: CSAHALLGPSTDTQYF. The CDR3, as DNA: TGCAGTGCCCACGCCCTACTAGGGCCAAGCACAGATACGCAGTATTTT.

As concerns this clonotype: The junction does not match germline at one end; this may be a read error. V usage is TRBV7-8 and J usage is TRBJ1-2, with D perhaps matching TRBD1 (5 bases). The germline gives CDR1 SGHVS, CDR2 FQNEAQ. This CDR3 has 13 residues. The CDR3, as DNA: TGTGCCAACAGCTCGGGACTCGGCTATGGCTACACCTTC. This gives the protein CANSSGLGYGYTF.